This section outlines one TCR beta chain sequence together with its context. Trimming removed 3 bases at V and 2 bases at J, with 11 bases between. This CDR3 contains 15 residues. CDR1 and CDR2 (germline): KGHSH, LQKENI. The data are from a study of blood T cell repertoires in COVID-19. The overall study: Sites in the United States, Italy and Spain provided acute and convalescent COVID-19 samples.

Produced via immunoSEQ multiplex PCR; TCRdb's table is partial and in-frame only. This table holds approximately 89,000 clones, around 85% found once. This chain links TRBV18 with TRBJ1-5, with unresolved D. The clonotype originates from a woman aged 70 to 79 with active or convalescent COVID-19. Sequencing was done on a sample of peripheral blood. In DNA, the CDR3 is TGTGCCAGCTCACCTTCTGGAGGCGGCAATCAGCCCCAGCATTTT. Protein sequence: CASSPSGGGNQPQHF.